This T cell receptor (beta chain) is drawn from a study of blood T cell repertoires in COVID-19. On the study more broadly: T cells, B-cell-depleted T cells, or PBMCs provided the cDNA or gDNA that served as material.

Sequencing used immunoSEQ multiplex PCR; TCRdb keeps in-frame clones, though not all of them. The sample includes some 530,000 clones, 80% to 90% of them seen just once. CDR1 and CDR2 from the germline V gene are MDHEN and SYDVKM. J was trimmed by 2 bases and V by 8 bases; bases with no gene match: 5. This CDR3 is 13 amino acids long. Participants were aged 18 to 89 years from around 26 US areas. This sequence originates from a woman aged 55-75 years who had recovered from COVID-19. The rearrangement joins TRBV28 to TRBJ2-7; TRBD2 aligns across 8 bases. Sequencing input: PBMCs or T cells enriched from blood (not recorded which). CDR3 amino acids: CASSRGGTYEQYF. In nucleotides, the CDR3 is TGTGCCAGCTCTCGGGGGGGGACCTACGAGCAGTACTTC.